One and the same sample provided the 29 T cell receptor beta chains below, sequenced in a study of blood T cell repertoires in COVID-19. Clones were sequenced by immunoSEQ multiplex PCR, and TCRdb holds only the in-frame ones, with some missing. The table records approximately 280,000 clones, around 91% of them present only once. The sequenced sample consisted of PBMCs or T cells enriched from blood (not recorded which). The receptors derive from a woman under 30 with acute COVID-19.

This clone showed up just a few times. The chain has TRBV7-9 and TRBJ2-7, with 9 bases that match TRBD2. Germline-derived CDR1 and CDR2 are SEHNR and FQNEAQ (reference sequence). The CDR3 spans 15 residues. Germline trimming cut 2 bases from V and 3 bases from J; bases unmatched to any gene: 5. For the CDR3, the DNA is TGTGCCAGCAGCTTAATCAGCGGGAGGCGCTACGAGCAGTACTTC. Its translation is CASSLISGRRYEQYF. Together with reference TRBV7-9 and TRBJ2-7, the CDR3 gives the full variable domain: DTGVSQNPRHKITKRGQNVTFRCDPISEHNRLYWYRQTLGQGPEFLTYFQNEAQLEKSRLLSDRFSAERPKGSFSTLEIQRTEQGDSAMYLCASSLISGRRYEQYFGPGTRLTVT.

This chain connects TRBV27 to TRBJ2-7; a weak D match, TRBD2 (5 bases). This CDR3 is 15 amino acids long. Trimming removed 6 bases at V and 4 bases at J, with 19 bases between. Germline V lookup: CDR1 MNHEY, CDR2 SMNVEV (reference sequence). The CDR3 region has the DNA TGTGCCAGCAGCCCTTCCATGTGGGAGCGGTACGAGCAGTACTTC. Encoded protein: CASSPSMWERYEQYF.

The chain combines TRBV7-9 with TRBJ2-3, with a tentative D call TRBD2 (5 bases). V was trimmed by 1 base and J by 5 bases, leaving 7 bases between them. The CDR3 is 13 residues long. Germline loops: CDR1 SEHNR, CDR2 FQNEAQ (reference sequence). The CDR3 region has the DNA TGTGCCAGCAGCTTAGTAGCGATAGATACGCAGTATTTT. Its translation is CASSLVAIDTQYF.

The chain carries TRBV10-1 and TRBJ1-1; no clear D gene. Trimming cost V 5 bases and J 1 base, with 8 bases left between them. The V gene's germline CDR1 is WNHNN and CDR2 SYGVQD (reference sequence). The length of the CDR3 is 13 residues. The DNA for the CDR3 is TGCGCCAGCAGTCCGACACGGAACACTGAAGCTTTCTTT. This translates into CASSPTRNTEAFF.

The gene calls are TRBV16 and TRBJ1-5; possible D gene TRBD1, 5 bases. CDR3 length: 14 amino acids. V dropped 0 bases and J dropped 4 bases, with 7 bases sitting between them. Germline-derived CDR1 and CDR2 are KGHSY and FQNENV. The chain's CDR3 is CASSQSGGNQPQHF. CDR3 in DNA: TGTGCCAGCAGCCAATCCGGGGGGAATCAGCCCCAGCATTTT.

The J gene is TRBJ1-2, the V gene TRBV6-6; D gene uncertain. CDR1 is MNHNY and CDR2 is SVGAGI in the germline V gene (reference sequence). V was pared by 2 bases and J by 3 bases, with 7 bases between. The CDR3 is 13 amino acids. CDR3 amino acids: CASSYVADYGYTF. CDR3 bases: TGTGCCAGCAGTTACGTGGCGGACTATGGCTACACCTTC.

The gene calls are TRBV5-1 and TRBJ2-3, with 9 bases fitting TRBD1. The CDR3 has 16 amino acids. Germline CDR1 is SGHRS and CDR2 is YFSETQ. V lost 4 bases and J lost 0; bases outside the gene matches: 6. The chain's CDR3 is CASSRADRGSTDTQYF. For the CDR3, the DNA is TGCGCCAGCAGCCGCGCGGACAGGGGTAGCACAGATACGCAGTATTTT.

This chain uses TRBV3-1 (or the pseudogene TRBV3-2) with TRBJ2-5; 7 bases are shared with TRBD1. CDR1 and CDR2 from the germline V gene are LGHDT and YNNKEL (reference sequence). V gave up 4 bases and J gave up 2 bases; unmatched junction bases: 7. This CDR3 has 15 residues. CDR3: CASSPIYRGQETQYF. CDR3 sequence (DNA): TGTGCCAGCAGCCCCATTTACAGGGGTCAAGAGACCCAGTACTTC.

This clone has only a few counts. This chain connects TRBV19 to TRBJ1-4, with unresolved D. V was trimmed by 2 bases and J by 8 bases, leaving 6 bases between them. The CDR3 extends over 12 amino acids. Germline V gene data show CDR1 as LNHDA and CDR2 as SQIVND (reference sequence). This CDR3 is CASSIQREKLFF. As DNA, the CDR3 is TGTGCCAGTAGTATACAGCGGGAAAAACTGTTTTTT.

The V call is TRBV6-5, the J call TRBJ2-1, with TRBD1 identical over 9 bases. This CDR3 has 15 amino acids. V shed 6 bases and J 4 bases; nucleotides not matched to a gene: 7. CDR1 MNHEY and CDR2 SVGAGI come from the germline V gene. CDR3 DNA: TGTGCCAGCAGCGACTGGGGGACAGGGTACAATGAGCAGTTCTTC. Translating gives CASSDWGTGYNEQFF.

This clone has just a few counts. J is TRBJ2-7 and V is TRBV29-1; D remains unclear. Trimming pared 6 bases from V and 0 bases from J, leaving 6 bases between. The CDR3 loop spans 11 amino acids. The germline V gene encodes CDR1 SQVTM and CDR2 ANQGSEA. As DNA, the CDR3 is TGCAGCGTCGGGTTCTCCTACGAGCAGTACTTC. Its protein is CSVGFSYEQYF.

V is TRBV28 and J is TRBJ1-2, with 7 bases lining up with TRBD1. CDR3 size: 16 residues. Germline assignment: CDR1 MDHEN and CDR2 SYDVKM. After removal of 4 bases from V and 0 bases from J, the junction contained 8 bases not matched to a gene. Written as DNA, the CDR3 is TGTGCCAGCAGTTCCCTGACCGGGACAGCTAACTATGGCTACACCTTC. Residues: CASSSLTGTANYGYTF.

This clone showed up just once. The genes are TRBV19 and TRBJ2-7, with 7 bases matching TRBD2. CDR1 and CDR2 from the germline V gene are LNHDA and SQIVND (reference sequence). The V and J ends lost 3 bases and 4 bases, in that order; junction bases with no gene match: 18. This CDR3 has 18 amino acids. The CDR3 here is CASSIGRPVAGDGYEQYF. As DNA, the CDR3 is TGTGCCAGTAGTATTGGCAGGCCTGTGGCGGGAGATGGTTACGAGCAGTACTTC.

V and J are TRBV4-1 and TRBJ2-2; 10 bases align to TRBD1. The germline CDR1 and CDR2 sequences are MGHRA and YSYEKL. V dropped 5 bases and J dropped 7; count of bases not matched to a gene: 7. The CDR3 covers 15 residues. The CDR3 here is CASSARDRGVGELFF. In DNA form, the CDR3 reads TGCGCCAGCAGCGCCCGGGACAGGGGAGTCGGGGAGCTGTTTTTT.

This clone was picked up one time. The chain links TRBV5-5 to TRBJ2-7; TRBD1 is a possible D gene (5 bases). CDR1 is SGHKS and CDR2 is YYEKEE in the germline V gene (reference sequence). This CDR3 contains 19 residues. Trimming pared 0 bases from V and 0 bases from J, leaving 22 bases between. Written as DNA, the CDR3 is TGTGCCAGCAGCTTGGGGTGGGCCCTAGTGGGGCCGAGCTCCTACGAGCAGTACTTC. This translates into CASSLGWALVGPSSYEQYF.

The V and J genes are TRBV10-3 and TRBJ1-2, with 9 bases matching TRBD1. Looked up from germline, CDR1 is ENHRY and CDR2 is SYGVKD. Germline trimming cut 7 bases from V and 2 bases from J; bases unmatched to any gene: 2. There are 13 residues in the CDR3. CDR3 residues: CAITGTGNYGYTF. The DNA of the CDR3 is TGTGCCATCACCGGGACAGGGAACTATGGCTACACCTTC.

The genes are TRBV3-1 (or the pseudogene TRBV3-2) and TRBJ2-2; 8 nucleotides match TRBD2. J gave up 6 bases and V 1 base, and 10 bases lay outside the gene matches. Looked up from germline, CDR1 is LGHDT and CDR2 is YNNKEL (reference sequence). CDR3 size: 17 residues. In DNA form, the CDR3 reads TGTGCCAGCAGCCAAGTTCCCCGGCTACTAGCGGCCGGGGAGCTGTTTTTT. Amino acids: CASSQVPRLLAAGELFF.

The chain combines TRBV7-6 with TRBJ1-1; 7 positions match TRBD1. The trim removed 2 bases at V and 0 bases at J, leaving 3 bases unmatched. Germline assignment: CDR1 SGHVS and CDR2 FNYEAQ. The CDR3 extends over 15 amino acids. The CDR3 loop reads CASSLSGTVNTEAFF. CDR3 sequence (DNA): TGTGCCAGCAGCTTATCAGGGACAGTGAACACTGAAGCTTTCTTT.

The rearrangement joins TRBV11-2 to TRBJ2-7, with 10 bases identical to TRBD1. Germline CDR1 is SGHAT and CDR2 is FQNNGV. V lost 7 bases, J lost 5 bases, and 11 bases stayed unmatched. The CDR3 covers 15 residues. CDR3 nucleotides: TGTGCCAGCACGCTCTCCGGGACAGGGGTCCACGAGCAGTACTTC. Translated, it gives CASTLSGTGVHEQYF. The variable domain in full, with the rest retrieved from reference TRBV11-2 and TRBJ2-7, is EAGVAQSPRYKIIEKRQSVAFWCNPISGHATLYWYQQILGQGPKLLIQFQNNGVVDDSQLPKDRFSAERLKGVDSTLKIQPAKLEDSAVYLCASTLSGTGVHEQYFGPGTRLTVT.

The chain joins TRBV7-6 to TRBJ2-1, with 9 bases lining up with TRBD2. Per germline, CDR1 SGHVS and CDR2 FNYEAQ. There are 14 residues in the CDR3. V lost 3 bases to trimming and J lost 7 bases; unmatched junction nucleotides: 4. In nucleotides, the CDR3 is TGTGCCAGCAGCTTTAGCGGGAGTAGGAATGAGCAGTTCTTC. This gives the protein CASSFSGSRNEQFF.

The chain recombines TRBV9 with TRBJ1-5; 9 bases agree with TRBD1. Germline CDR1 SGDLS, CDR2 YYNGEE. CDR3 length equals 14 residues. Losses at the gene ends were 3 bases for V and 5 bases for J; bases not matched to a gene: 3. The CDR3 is CASSGDRAYQPQHF. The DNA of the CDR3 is TGTGCCAGCAGCGGGGACAGGGCCTATCAGCCCCAGCATTTT.

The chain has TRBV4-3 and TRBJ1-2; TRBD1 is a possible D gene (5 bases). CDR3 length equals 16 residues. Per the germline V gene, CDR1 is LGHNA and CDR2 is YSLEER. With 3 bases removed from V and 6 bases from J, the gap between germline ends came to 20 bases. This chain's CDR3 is CASSQTLGEDGNGYTF. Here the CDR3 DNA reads TGCGCCAGCAGCCAGACCCTGGGGGAGGACGGCAATGGCTACACCTTC.

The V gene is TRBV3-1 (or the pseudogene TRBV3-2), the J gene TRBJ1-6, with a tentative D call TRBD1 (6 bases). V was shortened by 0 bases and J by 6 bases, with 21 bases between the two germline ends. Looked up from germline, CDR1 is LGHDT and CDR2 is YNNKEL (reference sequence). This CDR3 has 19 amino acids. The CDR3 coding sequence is TGTGCCAGCAGCCAAGATCCTCGCCGACAGGCTGGGGCTAATTCACCCCTCCACTTT. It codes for CASSQDPRRQAGANSPLHF.

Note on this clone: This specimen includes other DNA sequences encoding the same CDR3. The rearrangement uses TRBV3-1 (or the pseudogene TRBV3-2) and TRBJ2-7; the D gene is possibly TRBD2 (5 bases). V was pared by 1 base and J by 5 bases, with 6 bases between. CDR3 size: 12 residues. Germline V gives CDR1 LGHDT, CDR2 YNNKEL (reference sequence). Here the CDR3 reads CASSQVGDEQYF. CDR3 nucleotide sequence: TGTGCCAGCAGCCAAGTCGGGGACGAGCAGTACTTC.

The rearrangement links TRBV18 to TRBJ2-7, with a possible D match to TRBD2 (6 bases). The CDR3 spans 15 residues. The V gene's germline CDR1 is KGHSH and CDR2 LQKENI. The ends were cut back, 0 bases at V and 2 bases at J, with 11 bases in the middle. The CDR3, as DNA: TGTGCCAGCTCACCACCGGATAGCGGCCCCTACGAGCAGTACTTC. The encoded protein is CASSPPDSGPYEQYF. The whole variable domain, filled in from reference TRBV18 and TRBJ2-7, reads NAGVMQNPRHLVRRRGQEARLRCSPMKGHSHVYWYRQLPEEGLKFMVYLQKENIIDESGMPKERFSAEFPKEGPSILRIQQVVRGDSAAYFCASSPPDSGPYEQYFGPGTRLTVT.

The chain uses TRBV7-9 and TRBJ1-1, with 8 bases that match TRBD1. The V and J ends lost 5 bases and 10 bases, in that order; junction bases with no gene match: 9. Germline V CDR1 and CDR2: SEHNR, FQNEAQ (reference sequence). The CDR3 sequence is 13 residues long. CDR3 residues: CASSHRGTGGAFF. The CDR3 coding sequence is TGTGCCAGCAGCCACCGAGGTACAGGGGGAGCTTTCTTT.

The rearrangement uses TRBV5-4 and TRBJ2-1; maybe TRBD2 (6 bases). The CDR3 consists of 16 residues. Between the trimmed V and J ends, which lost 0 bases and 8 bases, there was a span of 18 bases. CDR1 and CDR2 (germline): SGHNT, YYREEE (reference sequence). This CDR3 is CASSLVGGITVDEQFF. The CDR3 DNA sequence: TGTGCCAGCAGCTTGGTAGGAGGGATTACCGTCGATGAGCAGTTCTTC.

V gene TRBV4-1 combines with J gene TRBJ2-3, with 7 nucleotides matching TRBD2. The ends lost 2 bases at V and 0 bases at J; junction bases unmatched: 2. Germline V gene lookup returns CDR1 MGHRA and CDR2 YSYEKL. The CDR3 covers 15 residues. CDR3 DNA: TGCGCCAGCAGCCAACTTAGCGGGAGCACAGATACGCAGTATTTT. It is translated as CASSQLSGSTDTQYF.

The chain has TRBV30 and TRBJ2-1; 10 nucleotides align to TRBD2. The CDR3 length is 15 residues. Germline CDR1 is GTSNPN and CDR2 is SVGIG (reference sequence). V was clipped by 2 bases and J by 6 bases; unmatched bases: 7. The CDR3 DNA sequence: TGTGCCTGGAGTTTAGCGGGAGGTCTGGGCAATGAGCAGTTCTTC. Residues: CAWSLAGGLGNEQFF.